The clone carrying this TCR beta chain was recorded at least ten times. Antigen specificity is unknown. After template switching added a universal primer site, the resulting cDNA carried unique molecular identifiers. TCRdb re-called the 5' RACE reads through MiXCR, storing one row per CDR3 protein. Here the sample spans 690,000 or so distinct CDR3 sequences, approximately 9% being singletons. The data originate from a study of identical twins. The CDR3 totals 20 residues. V was clipped by 1 base and J by 5 bases, with 24 bases between them. Notes on the study in general: Alpha sequences that were out-of-frame and twin-shared showed an excess of low generation probability. Insertions were fewer in abundant cord blood beta clonotypes, whereas memory repertoires showed none of this pattern. Conclusions came from cross-sectional statistical analysis, not from following the same donors.

These records were also assigned to another study, of yellow fever vaccine responses in identical twins.

The chain employs TRBV12-3 or TRBV12-4 and TRBJ1-6; D is uncertain. The source of this sequence is a woman aged 18-35 years in good health. Material for sequencing was PBMCs. CDR3 DNA: TGTGCCAGCAGTTTAGGCAAGGGCCGAAGAGAAAGTAAAGATAATTCACCCCTCCACTTT. Translating gives CASSLGKGRRESKDNSPLHF.